The 3 T cell receptor beta chains given below trace back to one sample, sequenced in a study of blood T cell repertoires in COVID-19. Using immunoSEQ multiplex PCR, the repertoire was profiled, and TCRdb retains in-frame clones only, with some absent. The table has fewer than 55,000 clones, approximately 78% seen once. Sample: peripheral blood. The receptors derive from a human donor with acute or convalescent COVID-19. The donor label of this sample is uncertain.

The CDR3 sequence: CAISAQANTEAFF. The CDR3, as DNA: TGTGCCATCAGTGCACAGGCGAACACTGAAGCTTTCTTT. The J gene is TRBJ1-1, the V gene TRBV10-3; D perhaps matches TRBD1 (5 bases). The V gene lost 4 bases and the J gene lost 1 base, with 7 bases spanning the gap. This CDR3 has 13 amino acids. Looked up from germline, CDR1 is ENHRY and CDR2 is SYGVKD.

The CDR3 region has the DNA TGTGCCACCAGTGACCTCACAGGGGGCAATGAGCAGTTCTTC. Its protein is CATSDLTGGNEQFF. The chain employs TRBV24-1 and TRBJ2-1, with TRBD1 matching over 8 bases. Germline loops: CDR1 KGHDR, CDR2 SFDVKD. The CDR3 runs to 14 residues. Germline trimming cut 4 bases from V and 6 bases from J; bases unmatched to any gene: 4.

This clone came up a few times. The rearrangement links TRBV4-3 to TRBJ2-7; 7 bases agree with TRBD1. CDR1 and CDR2 (germline): LGHNA, YSLEER. J gave up 3 bases and V 3 bases, and 11 bases lay outside the gene matches. CDR3 size: 16 residues. The CDR3 region has the DNA TGCGCCAGCAGCCACTCAGCCACAGGGGAGCGCTACGAGCAGTACTTC. It yields the protein CASSHSATGERYEQYF.